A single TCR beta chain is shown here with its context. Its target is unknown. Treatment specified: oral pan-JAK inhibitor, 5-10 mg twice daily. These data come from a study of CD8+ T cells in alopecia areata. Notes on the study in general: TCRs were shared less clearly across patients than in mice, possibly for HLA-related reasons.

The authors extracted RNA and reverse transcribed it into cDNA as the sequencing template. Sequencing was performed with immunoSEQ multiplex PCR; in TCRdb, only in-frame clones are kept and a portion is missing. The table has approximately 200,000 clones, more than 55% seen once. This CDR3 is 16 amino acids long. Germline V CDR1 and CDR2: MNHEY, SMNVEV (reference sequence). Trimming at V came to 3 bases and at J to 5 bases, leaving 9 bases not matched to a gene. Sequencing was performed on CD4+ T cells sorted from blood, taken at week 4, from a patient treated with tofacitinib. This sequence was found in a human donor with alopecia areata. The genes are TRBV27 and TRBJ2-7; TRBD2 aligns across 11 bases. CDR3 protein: CASSLIIAGGPHEQYF. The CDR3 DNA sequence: TGTGCCAGCAGTTTGATCATAGCGGGAGGGCCCCACGAGCAGTACTTC.